This TCR beta chain originates from a study of shared clonotypes between healthy human individuals. Data came from immunoSEQ multiplex PCR; TCRdb stores just in-frame clones and leaves some out. The data hold roughly 680,000 clones, with over 60% observed a single time. CDR1 is SEHNR, CDR2 FQNEAQ, per germline (reference sequence). The CDR3 has 15 amino acids. J was trimmed by 7 bases and V by 5 bases; bases with no gene match: 9. Study observations and caveats: Larger estimated richness was generally seen in naive subsets than in memory subsets. What limited the represented genetic and exposure-history diversity was the small number of donors.

As to this clone: As yet, its antigen is unknown.

This TCR came from a woman in her 30s in good health. This chain uses TRBV7-9 with TRBJ2-1; TRBD2 aligns across 9 bases. Sequencing was done on a sample of memory CD4+ T cells sorted from blood. Subset described: CD45RA-negative fraction. CDR3 DNA sequence: TGTGCCAGCAGCCTAGAGGTTAGCGGGAGTAATGAGCAGTTCTTC. Encoded protein: CASSLEVSGSNEQFF.